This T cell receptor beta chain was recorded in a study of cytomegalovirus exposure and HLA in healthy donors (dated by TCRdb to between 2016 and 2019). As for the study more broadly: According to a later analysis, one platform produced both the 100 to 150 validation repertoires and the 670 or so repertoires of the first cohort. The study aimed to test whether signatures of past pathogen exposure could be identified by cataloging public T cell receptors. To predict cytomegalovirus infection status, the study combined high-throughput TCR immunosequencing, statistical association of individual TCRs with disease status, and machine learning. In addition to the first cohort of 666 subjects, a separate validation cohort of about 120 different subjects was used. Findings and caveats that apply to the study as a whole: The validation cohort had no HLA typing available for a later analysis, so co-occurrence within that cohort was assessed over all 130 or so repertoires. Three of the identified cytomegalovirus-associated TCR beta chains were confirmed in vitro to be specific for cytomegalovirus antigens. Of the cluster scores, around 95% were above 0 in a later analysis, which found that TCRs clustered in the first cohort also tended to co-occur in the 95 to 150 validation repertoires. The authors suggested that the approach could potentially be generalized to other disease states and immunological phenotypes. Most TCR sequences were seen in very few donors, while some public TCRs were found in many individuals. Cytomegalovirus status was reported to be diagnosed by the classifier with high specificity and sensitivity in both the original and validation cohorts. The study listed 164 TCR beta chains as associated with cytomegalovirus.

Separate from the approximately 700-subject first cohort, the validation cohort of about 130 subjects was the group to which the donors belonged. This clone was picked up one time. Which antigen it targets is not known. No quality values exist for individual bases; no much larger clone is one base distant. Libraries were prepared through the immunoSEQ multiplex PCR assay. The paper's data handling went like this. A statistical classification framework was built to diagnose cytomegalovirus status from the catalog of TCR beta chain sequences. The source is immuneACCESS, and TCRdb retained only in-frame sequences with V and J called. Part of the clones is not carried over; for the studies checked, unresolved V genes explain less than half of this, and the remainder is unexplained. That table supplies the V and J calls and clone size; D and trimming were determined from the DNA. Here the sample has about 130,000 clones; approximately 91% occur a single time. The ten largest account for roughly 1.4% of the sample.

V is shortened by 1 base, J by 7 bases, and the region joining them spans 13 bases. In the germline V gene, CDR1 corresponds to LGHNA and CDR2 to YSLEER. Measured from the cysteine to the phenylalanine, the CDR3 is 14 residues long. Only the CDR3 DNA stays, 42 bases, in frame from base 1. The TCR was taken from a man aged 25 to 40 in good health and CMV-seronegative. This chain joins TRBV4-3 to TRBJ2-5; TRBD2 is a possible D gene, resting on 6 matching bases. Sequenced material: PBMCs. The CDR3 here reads CASSQGGAGVTQYF. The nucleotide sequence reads TGCGCCAGCAGCCAAGGCGGGGCGGGCGTGACCCAGTACTTC.